A single sample gave rise to the 10 T cell receptor beta chains below, sequenced in a study of blood T cell repertoires in COVID-19 (dated by TCRdb to 2020 to 2021). Receptor libraries were prepared by the immunoSEQ multiplex PCR assay. This is the immuneACCESS table as TCRdb keeps it, with only in-frame sequences that have V and J called. A part of the clones is gone; compared with another copy, unresolved V genes explain less than half, and the rest is unexplained. This sample holds around 190,000 clones; roughly 77% were observed only once. The ten largest make up around 9% of the sample. Sequencing was done on a sample of PBMCs or T cells enriched from blood (not recorded which). The receptors originated from a man aged 40-49 years who had recovered from COVID-19.

The rearrangement links TRBV5-1 to TRBJ1-1; 7 bases are a match to TRBD1. With V trimmed by 4 bases and J by 0 bases, 6 bases remained unmatched. CDR3 length: 15 residues. Per the germline V gene, CDR1 is SGHRS and CDR2 is YFSETQ. Here the CDR3 reads CASSRDSSMNTEAFF. CDR3 in DNA: TGCGCCAGCAGCCGGGACAGCAGTATGAACACTGAAGCTTTCTTT.

This rearrangement joins TRBV5-1 to TRBJ1-1; a weak D match, TRBD1 (6 bases). Trimming pared 4 bases from V and 4 bases from J, leaving 14 bases between. Per germline, CDR1 SGHRS and CDR2 YFSETQ. The CDR3 extends over 14 amino acids. CDR3: CASSANGQITEAFF. The CDR3 DNA follows: TGCGCCAGCAGCGCGAATGGACAGATCACTGAAGCTTTCTTT.

J is TRBJ1-2 and V is TRBV7-2; 11 bases are shared with TRBD1. The CDR3 is made up of 14 amino acids. Germline CDR1 is SGHTA and CDR2 is FQGNSA. With 4 bases clipped from V and 8 bases from J, the junction kept 6 bases outside the gene matches. CDR3 loop: CASSSSWTGGGYTF. CDR3 in DNA: TGTGCCAGCAGCTCTTCTTGGACAGGGGGCGGCTACACCTTC.

This chain uses TRBV11-3 with TRBJ2-1, with TRBD2 matching over 8 bases. Germline V gives CDR1 SGHNT, CDR2 YENEEA. V gave up 3 bases and J gave up 3 bases; unmatched junction bases: 4. There are 15 residues in the CDR3. This CDR3 reads CASSFGLADYNEQFF. CDR3 DNA: TGTGCCAGCAGCTTTGGACTAGCCGACTACAATGAGCAGTTCTTC.

The chain carries TRBV7-6 and TRBJ2-2; TRBD2 matches 10 bases. Germline V gene data show CDR1 as SGHVS and CDR2 as FNYEAQ. CDR3 length: 19 amino acids. With V trimmed by 0 bases and J by 2 bases, 9 bases remained unmatched. The CDR3 loop is CASSLAVALAGVNTGELFF. The CDR3 DNA reads as TGTGCCAGCAGCTTAGCAGTGGCTCTAGCGGGAGTTAACACCGGGGAGCTGTTTTTT.

The table lists this clone with a few counts. This chain joins TRBV7-2 and TRBJ2-2; TRBD2 matches at 7 bases. The germline V gene encodes CDR1 SGHTA and CDR2 FQGNSA. The length of the CDR3 is 15 residues. Losses at the gene ends were 5 bases for V and 0 bases for J; bases not matched to a gene: 3. CDR3 nucleotide sequence: TGTGCCAGCAGCCAGACTAGCACGAACACCGGGGAGCTGTTTTTT. Translating it yields CASSQTSTNTGELFF. The full variable domain, rest sourced from reference TRBV7-2 and TRBJ2-2, is GAGVSQSPSNKVTEKGKDVELRCDPISGHTALYWYRQSLGQGLEFLIYFQGNSAPDKSGLPSDRFSAERTGGSVSTLTIQRTQQEDSAVYLCASSQTSTNTGELFFGEGSRLTVL.

The V gene is TRBV4-1, the J gene TRBJ1-6, with D hard to call. V was pared by 0 bases and J by 3 bases, with 6 bases between. This CDR3 spans 15 amino acids. Germline V gives CDR1 MGHRA, CDR2 YSYEKL. CDR3 in amino acids: CASSQETYYNSPLHF. The CDR3 DNA is TGCGCCAGCAGCCAAGAAACCTACTATAATTCACCCCTCCACTTT.

In this sample, this clone turned up once. The gene calls are TRBV27 and TRBJ2-1, with 7 bases fitting TRBD2. The V gene's germline CDR1 is MNHEY and CDR2 SMNVEV (reference sequence). The CDR3 contains 13 residues. Unmatched junction bases numbered 4, after V lost 4 bases and J lost 7 bases. The CDR3 reads CASSSREGNEQFF. The CDR3 DNA follows: TGTGCCAGCAGTTCAAGGGAGGGTAATGAGCAGTTCTTC.

This clone was counted many times. J is TRBJ2-1 and V is TRBV4-2; 9 bases are shared with TRBD2. This CDR3 has 16 residues. The J segment lost 7 bases and the V segment lost 0 bases, leaving 7 bases of the junction unmatched. Germline V lookup: CDR1 LGHNA, CDR2 YNFKEQ. CDR3 residues: CASSQDRTSVRNEQFF. The DNA for the CDR3 is TGTGCCAGCAGCCAAGACCGGACTAGCGTACGAAATGAGCAGTTCTTC.

The gene calls are TRBV19 and TRBJ2-1; 12 positions match TRBD2. Germline V gene lookup returns CDR1 LNHDA and CDR2 SQIVND (reference sequence). Trimming took 3 bases from V and 9 from J; bases not matched to a gene: 15. There are 18 residues in the CDR3. Here the CDR3 reads CASSIGTGALAGGGEQFF. The CDR3 DNA is TGTGCCAGTAGTATCGGGACAGGGGCTCTAGCGGGAGGGGGTGAGCAGTTCTTC.